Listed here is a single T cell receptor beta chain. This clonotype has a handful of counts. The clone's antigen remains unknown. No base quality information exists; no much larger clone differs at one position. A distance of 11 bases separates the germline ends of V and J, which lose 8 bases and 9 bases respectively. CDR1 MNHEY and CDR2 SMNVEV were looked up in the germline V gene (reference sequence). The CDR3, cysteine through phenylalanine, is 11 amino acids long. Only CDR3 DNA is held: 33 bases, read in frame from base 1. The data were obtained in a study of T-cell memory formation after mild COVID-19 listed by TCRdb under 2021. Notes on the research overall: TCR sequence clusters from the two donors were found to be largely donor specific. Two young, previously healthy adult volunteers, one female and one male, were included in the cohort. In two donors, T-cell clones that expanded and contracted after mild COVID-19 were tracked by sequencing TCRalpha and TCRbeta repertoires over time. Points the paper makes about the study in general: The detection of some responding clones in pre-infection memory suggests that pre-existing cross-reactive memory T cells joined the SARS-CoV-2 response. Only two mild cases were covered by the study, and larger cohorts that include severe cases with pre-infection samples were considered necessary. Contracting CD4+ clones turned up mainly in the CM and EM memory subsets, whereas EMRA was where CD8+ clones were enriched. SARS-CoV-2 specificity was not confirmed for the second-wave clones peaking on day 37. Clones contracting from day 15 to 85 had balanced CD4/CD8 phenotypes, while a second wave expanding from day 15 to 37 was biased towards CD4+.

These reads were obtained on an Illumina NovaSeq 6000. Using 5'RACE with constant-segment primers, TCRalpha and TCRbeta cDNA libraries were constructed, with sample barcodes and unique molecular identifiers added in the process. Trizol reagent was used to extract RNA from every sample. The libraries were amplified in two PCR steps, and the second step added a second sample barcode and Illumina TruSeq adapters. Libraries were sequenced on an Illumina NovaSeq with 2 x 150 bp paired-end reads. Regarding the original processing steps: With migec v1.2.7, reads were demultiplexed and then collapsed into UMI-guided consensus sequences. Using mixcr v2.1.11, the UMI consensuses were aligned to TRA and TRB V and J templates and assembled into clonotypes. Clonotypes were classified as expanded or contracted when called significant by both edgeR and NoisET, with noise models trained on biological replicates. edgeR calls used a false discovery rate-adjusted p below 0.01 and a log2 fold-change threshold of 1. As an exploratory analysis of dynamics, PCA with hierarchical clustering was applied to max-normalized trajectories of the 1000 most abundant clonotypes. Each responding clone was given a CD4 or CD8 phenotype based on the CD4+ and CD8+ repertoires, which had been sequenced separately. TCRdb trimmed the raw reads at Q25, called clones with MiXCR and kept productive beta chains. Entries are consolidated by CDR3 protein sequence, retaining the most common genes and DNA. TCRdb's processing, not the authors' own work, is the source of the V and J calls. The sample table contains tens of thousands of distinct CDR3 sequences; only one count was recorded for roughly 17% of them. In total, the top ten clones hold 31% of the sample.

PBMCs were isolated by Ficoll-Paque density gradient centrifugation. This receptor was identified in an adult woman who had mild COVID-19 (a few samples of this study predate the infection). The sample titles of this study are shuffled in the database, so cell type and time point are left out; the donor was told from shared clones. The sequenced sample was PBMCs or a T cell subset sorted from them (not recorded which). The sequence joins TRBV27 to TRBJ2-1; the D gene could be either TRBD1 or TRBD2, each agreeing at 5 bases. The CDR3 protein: CASSRGGEQFF. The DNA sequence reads TGTGCCAGCTCCCGGGGCGGTGAGCAGTTCTTC.